The 27 T cell receptor beta chains listed next were all sequenced from one sample in a study of cytomegalovirus exposure and HLA in healthy donors. The PCR ran on 60 Vbeta and 13 Jbeta primers. Only in-frame clones appear in the TCRdb table, and some are missing; sequencing was by immunoSEQ multiplex PCR. Of approximately 140,000 clones in the sample, roughly 86% were seen once. Sequences were obtained from PBMCs. The receptor source for this set is a woman in her forties in good health and CMV-seronegative.

J is TRBJ1-1 and V is TRBV6-5, with D possibly matching TRBD1 (5 bases). The V and J ends lost 8 bases and 1 base respectively, with 17 bases between them. The CDR3 extends over 15 amino acids. The germline CDR1 and CDR2 sequences are MNHEY and SVGAGI. For the CDR3, the DNA is TGTGCCAGCGCGGGGGTCCTTGGAAGGAACACTGAAGCTTTCTTT. Protein: CASAGVLGRNTEAFF.

The chain recombines TRBV11-3 with TRBJ2-7; TRBD1 matches at 7 bases. J lost 5 bases, V lost 4 bases, and 8 bases had no gene match. Germline values: CDR1 SGHNT, CDR2 YENEEA. This CDR3 contains 14 residues. The CDR3 nucleotides are TGTGCCAGCAGCTCGCCGGGACAGCGGAACGAGCAGTACTTC. This codes for CASSSPGQRNEQYF.

The rearrangement uses TRBV7-9 and TRBJ1-2, with 9 bases identical to TRBD1. Trimming took 5 bases from V and 2 from J; bases not matched to a gene: 9. The CDR3 covers 16 residues. The V gene's germline CDR1 is SEHNR and CDR2 FQNEAQ (reference sequence). For the CDR3, the DNA is TGTGCCAGCAGCGCGGCCCTAGGACAGGGGAACTATGGCTACACCTTC. Protein: CASSAALGQGNYGYTF.

This chain connects TRBV10-3 to TRBJ1-2; D is possibly TRBD1 (5 bases). In germline, CDR1 is ENHRY, CDR2 SYGVKD. Trimming cost V 10 bases and J 4 bases, with 16 bases left between them. The CDR3 length is 13 residues. The CDR3 coding sequence is TGTGCCACGAACCCGACAGACGTCTATGGCTACACCTTC. This encodes CATNPTDVYGYTF.

The chain couples TRBV28 to TRBJ2-7; TRBD1 aligns across 11 bases. In germline, CDR1 is MDHEN, CDR2 SYDVKM. This CDR3 has 15 amino acids. V was pared by 6 bases and J by 3 bases, with 7 bases of the junction left unmatched. CDR3 region: CASSRGGTGGYEQYF. CDR3 DNA sequence: TGTGCCAGCAGCCGGGGGGGGACAGGGGGCTACGAGCAGTACTTC.

CDR3 sequence reads: CASSKDRAYEQYF. The CDR3 bases are TGCGCCAGCAGCAAGGACAGGGCTTACGAGCAGTACTTC. The V and J genes are TRBV5-1 and TRBJ2-7; 8 bases are a match to TRBD1. The CDR3 totals 13 residues. J was trimmed by 4 bases and V by 4 bases; bases with no gene match: 4. Germline V CDR1 and CDR2: SGHRS, YFSETQ.

CDR3 sequence reads: CASSPVETQYF. As DNA, the CDR3 is TGTGCCAGCAGCCCCGTAGAGACCCAGTACTTC. This chain joins TRBV7-9 and TRBJ2-5; no clear D. Trimming took 5 bases from V and 4 from J, leaving 5 bases between them. CDR3 length: 11 residues. Germline assignment: CDR1 SEHNR and CDR2 FQNEAQ (reference sequence).

CDR3 in amino acids: CASSSTGAANTEAFF. As DNA, the CDR3 is TGTGCCAGCAGCTCGACAGGGGCTGCGAACACTGAAGCTTTCTTT. V gene TRBV5-4 combines with J gene TRBJ1-1, with 8 bases lining up with TRBD1. CDR3 length equals 15 residues. CDR1 and CDR2 (germline): SGHNT, YYREEE (reference sequence). Trimming cost V 3 bases and J 1 base; bases outside gene matches: 5.

V and J are TRBV11-1 and TRBJ2-7, with TRBD2 identical over 11 bases. Germline trimming cut 4 bases from V and 2 bases from J; bases unmatched to any gene: 4. The CDR3 loop spans 15 amino acids. From germline, CDR1 is SGHAT and CDR2 FQDESV (reference sequence). CDR3 sequence (DNA): TGTGCCAGCAGCTCGGGACTAGCGGAGGCCTACGAGCAGTACTTC. Its protein product is CASSSGLAEAYEQYF.

The chain links TRBV7-9 to TRBJ2-3; D is ambiguous. In germline, CDR1 is SEHNR, CDR2 FQNEAQ (reference sequence). V was pared by 6 bases and J by 0 bases, with 16 bases between. The CDR3 runs 16 residues. DNA for the CDR3: TGTGCCAGCAGACCGTCCTATCACCTTAGCACAGATACGCAGTATTTT. Its translation: CASRPSYHLSTDTQYF. Based on the CDR3 plus reference TRBV7-9 and TRBJ2-3, the full variable domain is DTGVSQNPRHKITKRGQNVTFRCDPISEHNRLYWYRQTLGQGPEFLTYFQNEAQLEKSRLLSDRFSAERPKGSFSTLEIQRTEQGDSAMYLCASRPSYHLSTDTQYFGPGTRLTVL.

V usage is TRBV28 and J usage is TRBJ2-3; 8 positions match TRBD2. The CDR3 length is 16 residues. The germline gives CDR1 MDHEN, CDR2 SYDVKM. V shed 5 bases, J shed 4 bases, and the junction held 11 bases outside the gene matches. The CDR3 spells CASSHLSGSRADTQYF. The CDR3 DNA reads as TGTGCCAGCAGTCACCTGAGCGGGAGTAGGGCAGATACGCAGTATTTT. Combining the CDR3 with reference TRBV28 and TRBJ2-3 gives the whole variable domain DVKVTQSSRYLVKRTGEKVFLECVQDMDHENMFWYRQDPGLGLRLIYFSYDVKMKEKGDIPEGYSVSREKKERFSLILESASTNQTSMYLCASSHLSGSRADTQYFGPGTRLTVL.

The chain combines TRBV7-8 with TRBJ2-7; possibly TRBD2 for D (5 bases). CDR1 SGHVS and CDR2 FQNEAQ come from the germline V gene. The V end lost 10 bases, the J end lost 2 bases, and 15 bases lay between the germline ends. The CDR3 is made up of 13 amino acids. This CDR3 is CANHLGLAYEQYF. The CDR3 DNA reads as TGTGCCAACCACTTAGGACTGGCCTACGAGCAGTACTTC.

J is TRBJ2-1 and V is TRBV7-9; a possible D gene is TRBD2 (5 bases). Germline V gene sequence: CDR1 SEHNR, CDR2 FQNEAQ (reference sequence). The CDR3 has 14 amino acids. The V end was cut by 11 bases, the J end by 10 bases, with 24 bases between. The CDR3 loop reads CAAGRDTTGREQFF. The CDR3 DNA follows: TGTGCCGCCGGTCGGGATACCACGGGCAGGGAGCAGTTCTTC.

This rearrangement joins TRBV28 to TRBJ2-7; 9 bases align to TRBD1. V shed 5 bases and J 6 bases; nucleotides not matched to a gene: 8. The CDR3 length is 14 residues. CDR1 and CDR2 (germline): MDHEN, SYDVKM. CDR3 coding DNA: TGTGCCAGCAGTCCGGGACAGGGTTCGTCCGAGCAGTACTTC. It yields the protein CASSPGQGSSEQYF.

This chain connects TRBV10-3 to TRBJ1-5, with 10 bases lining up with TRBD1. Losses at the gene ends were 7 bases for V and 5 bases for J; bases not matched to a gene: 2. The CDR3 runs to 13 residues. CDR1 and CDR2 from the germline V gene are ENHRY and SYGVKD. The CDR3 bases are TGTGCCATCAAGGGGACAGGGGATCAGCCCCAGCATTTT. Translating gives CAIKGTGDQPQHF.

In its sample, this clone was seen once. The chain recombines TRBV7-9 with TRBJ1-2, with D perhaps matching TRBD1 (5 bases). The CDR3 loop spans 13 amino acids. Trimming removed 2 bases at V and 5 bases at J, with 9 bases between. Germline values: CDR1 SEHNR, CDR2 FQNEAQ (reference sequence). In DNA form, the CDR3 reads TGTGCCAGCAGCTTAAGGCAGGGATATGGCTACACCTTC. Amino acids: CASSLRQGYGYTF.

The J gene is TRBJ1-4, the V gene TRBV2, with D possibly TRBD1 on 6 matching bases. The length of the CDR3 is 16 residues. The germline V and J ends were trimmed by 6 bases and 5 bases, with 19 bases remaining between them. Germline CDR1 and CDR2: SNHLY and FYNNEI. CDR3 sequence reads: CASRATGTLGNEKLFF. The CDR3 nucleotides are TGTGCCAGCAGGGCAACGGGGACACTAGGAAATGAAAAACTGTTTTTT.

This sequence joins TRBV6-5 and TRBJ2-7, with 7 bases fitting TRBD2. The germline CDR1 and CDR2 sequences are MNHEY and SVGAGI. V was pared by 6 bases and J by 3 bases, with 8 bases of the junction left unmatched. CDR3 size: 14 residues. Written as DNA, the CDR3 is TGTGCCAGCAGCCGAGCGGGGTCGGTCTACGAGCAGTACTTC. Translation gives CASSRAGSVYEQYF.

A few counts support this clone. The rearrangement joins TRBV21-1 to TRBJ2-3; TRBD2 reflects the table's D call only, with no check against the DNA. TRBV21-1 is flagged as a pseudogene. The CDR3 totals 16 residues. CDR3 sequence reads: CASSRFSGRGPDTQYF. The CDR3 DNA reads TGTGCCAGCAGCCGGTTTAGCGGGAGGGGGCCAGATACGCAGTATTTT.

This clone is a singleton in its sample. The chain employs TRBV6-5 and TRBJ1-1, with D possibly matching TRBD1 (5 bases). The CDR3 loop spans 14 amino acids. Trimming took 5 bases from V and 3 from J, leaving 13 bases between them. Per the germline V gene, CDR1 is MNHEY and CDR2 is SVGAGI. The CDR3 here is CASSDRDSDTEAFF. In DNA, the CDR3 is TGTGCCAGCAGTGATAGAGACAGCGACACTGAAGCTTTCTTT.

The V gene is TRBV5-8, the J gene TRBJ2-7; D may be TRBD2 (5 bases). Trimming removed 3 bases at V and 6 bases at J, with 31 bases between. This CDR3 region has 19 residues. From germline, CDR1 is SGHTS and CDR2 YDEGEE. The CDR3 DNA reads TGTGCCAGCAGCTCGGAGGCCAGCAGTTGGGAAGCGGCCCTACGCGAGCAGTACTTC. It yields the protein CASSSEASSWEAALREQYF.

J is TRBJ2-1 and V is TRBV11-2; D may be TRBD2 (6 bases). The CDR3 is 17 residues long. Germline assignment: CDR1 SGHAT and CDR2 FQNNGV. Trimming shortened V by 5 bases and J by 8 bases, and 25 bases separated the two germline ends. The chain's CDR3 is CASSSGSWGRPGDEQFF. The CDR3 nucleotides read TGTGCCAGCAGCAGTGGCTCCTGGGGGAGGCCGGGGGATGAGCAGTTCTTC.

V and J are TRBV10-1 and TRBJ2-3, with a weak D call TRBD2 (5 bases). The CDR3 is 13 residues long. V was pared by 7 bases and J by 6 bases, with 14 bases between. In germline, CDR1 is WNHNN, CDR2 SYGVQD (reference sequence). CDR3 coding DNA: TGCGCCAGCATGAGGGAGAGGGATGATACGCAGTATTTT. Encoded protein: CASMRERDDTQYF.

The V gene is TRBV10-3, the J gene TRBJ1-1; D gene uncertain. Trimming cost V 1 base and J 1 base, with 7 bases left between them. Germline V gene data show CDR1 as ENHRY and CDR2 as SYGVKD. There are 14 residues in the CDR3. This chain's CDR3 is CAISEFGQNTEAFF. The CDR3 bases are TGTGCCATCAGTGAGTTTGGGCAGAACACTGAAGCTTTCTTT.

The chain couples TRBV11-3 to TRBJ2-7, with TRBD2 matching over 8 bases. V was clipped by 6 bases and J by 3 bases; unmatched bases: 7. The CDR3 consists of 14 residues. Germline V gene lookup returns CDR1 SGHNT and CDR2 YENEEA. The CDR3 coding sequence is TGTGCCAGCAGTATTAGCGGGGCCCTCTACGAGCAGTACTTC. It is translated as CASSISGALYEQYF.

The rearrangement joins TRBV7-8 to TRBJ2-3; TRBD2 matches at 7 bases. This CDR3 region has 14 residues. After removal of 3 bases from V and 5 bases from J, the junction contained 5 bases not matched to a gene. Germline V CDR1 and CDR2: SGHVS, FQNEAQ. The CDR3 reads CASSLREWGDTQYF. The CDR3 DNA is TGTGCCAGCAGCTTGCGGGAGTGGGGAGATACGCAGTATTTT.

CDR3 in amino acids: CASSPTGGWDTQYF. CDR3 bases: TGTGCCAGCAGCCCGACAGGGGGTTGGGATACGCAGTATTTT. The chain is built from TRBV2 and TRBJ2-3; 9 nucleotides align to TRBD1. The V segment lost 6 bases and the J segment 6 bases; nucleotides outside the gene matches: 7. Germline V CDR1 and CDR2: SNHLY, FYNNEI. The CDR3 is made up of 14 amino acids.